This T cell receptor (beta chain) was recovered during a study of cytomegalovirus exposure and HLA in healthy donors. Study-wide results and caveats: In a later analysis, specific HLA alleles were associated with more than 15,000 TCR beta sequences at a 0.05 false discovery rate.

This PCR relied on a set of 60 Vbeta primers and 13 Jbeta primers. The method was immunoSEQ multiplex PCR; TCRdb's version includes in-frame clones alone and lacks a portion of them. The sample has 57,000 or so clones; around 70% are singletons. CDR3 length equals 14 residues. Germline assignment: CDR1 SQVTM and CDR2 ANQGSEA. V lost 5 bases, J lost 2 bases, and 14 bases lay in between. Worth noting for this clone: Its cognate antigen is unknown.

The receptor was isolated from a woman aged 55-69 years in good health and CMV-seropositive. The gene calls are TRBV29-1 and TRBJ2-3; weak D call: TRBD2 (5 bases). The material sequenced was PBMCs. The CDR3 DNA follows: TGCAGCGTTCGTACTAGTTGGGACACAGATACGCAGTATTTT. Its protein product is CSVRTSWDTDTQYF.